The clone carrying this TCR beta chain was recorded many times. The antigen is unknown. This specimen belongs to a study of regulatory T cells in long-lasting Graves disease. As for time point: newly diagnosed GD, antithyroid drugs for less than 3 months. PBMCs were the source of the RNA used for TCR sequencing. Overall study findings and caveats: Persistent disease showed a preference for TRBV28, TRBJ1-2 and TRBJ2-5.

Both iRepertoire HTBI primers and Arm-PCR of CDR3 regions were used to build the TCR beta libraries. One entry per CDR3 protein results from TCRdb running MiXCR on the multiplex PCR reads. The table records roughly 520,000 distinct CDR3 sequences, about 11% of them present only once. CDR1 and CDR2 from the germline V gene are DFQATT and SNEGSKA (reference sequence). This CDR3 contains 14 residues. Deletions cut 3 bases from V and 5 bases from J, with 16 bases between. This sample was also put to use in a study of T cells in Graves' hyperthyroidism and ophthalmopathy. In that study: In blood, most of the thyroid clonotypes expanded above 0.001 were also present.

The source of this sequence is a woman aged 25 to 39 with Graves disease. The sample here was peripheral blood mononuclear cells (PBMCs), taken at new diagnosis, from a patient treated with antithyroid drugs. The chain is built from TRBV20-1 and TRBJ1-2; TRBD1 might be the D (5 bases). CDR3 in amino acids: CSAREGGAEYGYTF. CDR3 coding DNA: TGCAGTGCTAGGGAGGGAGGGGCTGAGTATGGCTACACCTTC.